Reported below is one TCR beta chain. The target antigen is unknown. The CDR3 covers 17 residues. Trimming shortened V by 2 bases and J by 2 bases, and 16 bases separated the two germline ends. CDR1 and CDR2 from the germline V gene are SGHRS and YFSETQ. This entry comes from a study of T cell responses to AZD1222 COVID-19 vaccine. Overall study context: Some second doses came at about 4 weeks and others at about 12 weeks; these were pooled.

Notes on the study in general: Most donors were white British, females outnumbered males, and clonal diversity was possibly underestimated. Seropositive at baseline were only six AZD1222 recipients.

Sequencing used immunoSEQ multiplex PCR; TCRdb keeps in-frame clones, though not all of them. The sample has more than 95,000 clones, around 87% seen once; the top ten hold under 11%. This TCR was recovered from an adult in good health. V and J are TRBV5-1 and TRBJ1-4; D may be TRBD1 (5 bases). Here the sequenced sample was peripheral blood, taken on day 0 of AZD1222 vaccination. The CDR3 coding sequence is TGCGCCAGCAGCTTCAATGTACAGGAATCTACTAATGAAAAACTGTTTTTT. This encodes CASSFNVQESTNEKLFF.